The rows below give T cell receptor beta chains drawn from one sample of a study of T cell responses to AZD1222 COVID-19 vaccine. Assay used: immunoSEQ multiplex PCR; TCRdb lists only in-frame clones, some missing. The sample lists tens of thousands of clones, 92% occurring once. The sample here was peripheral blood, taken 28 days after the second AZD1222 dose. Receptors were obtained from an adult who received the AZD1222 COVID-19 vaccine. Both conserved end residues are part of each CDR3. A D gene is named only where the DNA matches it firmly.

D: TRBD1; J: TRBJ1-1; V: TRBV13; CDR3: CASSLGQGELSTEAFF; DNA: TGTGCCAGCAGCTTGGGACAGGGGGAACTTAGCACTGAAGCTTTCTTT
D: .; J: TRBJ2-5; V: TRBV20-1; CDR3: CSASMRKETQYF; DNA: TGCAGTGCTAGTATGCGGAAAGAGACCCAGTACTTC
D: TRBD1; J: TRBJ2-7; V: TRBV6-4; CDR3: CASSGTGGSYEQYF; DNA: TGTGCCAGCAGTGGGACAGGGGGCTCCTACGAGCAGTACTTC
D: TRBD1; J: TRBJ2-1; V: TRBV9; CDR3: CASSVNRGVSYNEQFF; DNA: TGTGCCAGCAGCGTAAACAGGGGGGTGTCCTACAATGAGCAGTTCTTC
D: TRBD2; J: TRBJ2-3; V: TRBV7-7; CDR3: CASSLGLAGVDTQYF; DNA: TGTGCCAGCAGCTTGGGACTAGCGGGAGTGGATACGCAGTATTTT
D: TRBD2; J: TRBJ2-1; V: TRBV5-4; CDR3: CASSQGLAGGPGEQFF; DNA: TGTGCCAGCAGCCAGGGACTAGCGGGAGGGCCTGGTGAGCAGTTCTTC
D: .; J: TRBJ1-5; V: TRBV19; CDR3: CASSLRRGNSNQPQHF; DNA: TGTGCCAGTAGCCTCCGACGTGGGAATAGCAATCAGCCCCAGCATTTT
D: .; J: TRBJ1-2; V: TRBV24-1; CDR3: CASYMGRERLGYTF; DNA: TGTGCTAGCTACATGGGCCGAGAACGTCTTGGCTACACCTTC
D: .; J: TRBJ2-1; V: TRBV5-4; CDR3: CASSSQLTEQFF; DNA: TGTGCCAGCAGCTCACAGCTAACGGAGCAGTTCTTC
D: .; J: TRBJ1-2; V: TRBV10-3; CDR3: CAISETGTGGNYGYTF; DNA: TGTGCCATCAGTGAGACTGGGACGGGGGGTAACTATGGCTACACCTTC
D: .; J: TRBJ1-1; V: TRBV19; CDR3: CASSIRGDTEAFF; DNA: TGTGCCAGTAGTATAAGGGGTGACACTGAAGCTTTCTTT
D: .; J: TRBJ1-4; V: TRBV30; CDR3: CAWSYRSTNEKLFF; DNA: TGTGCCTGGAGTTACAGGTCAACTAATGAAAAACTGTTTTTT
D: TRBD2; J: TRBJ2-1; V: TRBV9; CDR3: CASSVAGGVPAGEQFF; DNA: TGTGCCAGCAGCGTAGCGGGGGGAGTCCCCGCAGGTGAGCAGTTCTTC
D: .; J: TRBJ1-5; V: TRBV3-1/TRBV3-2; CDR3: CASSQDADQPQHF; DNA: TGTGCCAGCAGCCAAGATGCAGACCAGCCCCAGCATTTT
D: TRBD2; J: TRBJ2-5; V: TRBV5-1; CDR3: CASSATSGQETQYF; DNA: TGCGCCAGCAGCGCGACTAGCGGCCAAGAGACCCAGTACTTC
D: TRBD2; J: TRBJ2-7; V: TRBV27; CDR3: CASSTQTSGRYYEQYF; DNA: TGTGCCAGCAGCACGCAGACTAGCGGGAGGTATTACGAGCAGTACTTC